What follows are 29 T cell receptor beta chains derived from one specimen sequenced in a study of PD-L1 blockade in urothelial cancer. Profiled with immunoSEQ multiplex PCR; TCRdb holds only in-frame clones, not every one. The profile covers more than 45,000 clones, with around 74% appearing a single time and approximately 3.7% taken by the ten largest. Stated time point: pretreatment peripheral blood. Source: PBMCs, taken around atezolizumab (anti-PD-L1) treatment. Source of these receptors: a man aged 65 to 85 with urothelial cancer.

This rearrangement joins TRBV10-3 to TRBJ2-5; possible D gene TRBD1, 6 bases. CDR1 ENHRY and CDR2 SYGVKD come from the germline V gene. V lost 11 bases to trimming and J lost 2 bases, with 18 bases between them. The CDR3 contains 14 residues. The CDR3 loop reads CAFTVRGSQETQYF. In DNA form, the CDR3 reads TGTGCCTTCACAGTGAGGGGGTCGCAAGAGACCCAGTACTTC.

This clone was seen a few times. Other DNA variants within this sample encode the same CDR3. This sequence joins TRBV20-1 and TRBJ2-7; D call uncertain. The CDR3 loop spans 11 amino acids. Trimming stripped 6 bases from V and 1 base from J, with 7 bases between. Germline V lookup: CDR1 DFQATT, CDR2 SNEGSKA (reference sequence). Here the CDR3 reads CSAQASYEQYF. The CDR3 DNA is TGCAGTGCGCAAGCGTCCTACGAGCAGTACTTC.

This clone qualifies as medium-sized. The chain links TRBV7-3 to TRBJ2-5; TRBD2 agrees at 7 bases. The CDR3 extends over 15 amino acids. After removal of 5 bases from V and 5 bases from J, the junction contained 11 bases not matched to a gene. CDR1 and CDR2 (germline): SGHTA, FQGTGA. This CDR3 reads CASSLGEGLGETQYF. DNA of the CDR3: TGTGCCAGCAGCCTCGGGGAGGGGCTGGGGGAGACCCAGTACTTC.

This chain links TRBV7-3 with TRBJ2-2; 14 bases map to TRBD2. This CDR3 comprises 17 residues. The germline V gene has CDR1 SGHTA and CDR2 FQGTGA. V shed 5 bases and J 6 bases; nucleotides not matched to a gene: 8. The CDR3 loop is CASSIRPGLAGAGELFF. For the CDR3, the DNA is TGTGCCAGCAGCATCCGACCGGGACTAGCGGGGGCCGGGGAGCTGTTTTTT.

This clone came up once. J is TRBJ1-4 and V is TRBV5-1; 7 bases are shared with TRBD1. Germline V gives CDR1 SGHRS, CDR2 YFSETQ. The CDR3 spans 14 residues. V lost 5 bases, J lost 5 bases, and 6 bases stayed unmatched. CDR3 sequence: CASSLGQKNEKLFF. The CDR3 DNA reads TGCGCCAGCAGTCTGGGACAGAAGAATGAAAAACTGTTTTTT.

The chain couples TRBV21-1 to TRBJ1-2. TRBV21-1 is termed a pseudogene. The CDR3 is 9 residues long. The CDR3 region has the DNA TGTGCCATCTTTATCGGCTACACCTTC. Translating it yields CAIFIGYTF.

The rearrangement links TRBV28 to TRBJ2-7, with D possibly being TRBD1 (5 bases). Germline CDR1 reads MDHEN; CDR2 reads SYDVKM. There are 12 residues in the CDR3. V lost 6 bases, J lost 6 bases, and 12 bases lay in between. CDR3 bases: TGTGCCAGCAGCACGACAGTGCTCGAGCAGTACTTC. Translation gives CASSTTVLEQYF.

The CDR3 nucleotides are TGCGCCAGCAGCCCGCAACTAGCGGGAGATCACTACGAGCAGTACTTC. Translating gives CASSPQLAGDHYEQYF. This chain links TRBV4-3 with TRBJ2-7, with TRBD2 matching over 11 bases. CDR3 length: 16 amino acids. The trim removed 4 bases at V and 3 bases at J, leaving 8 bases unmatched. CDR1 is LGHNA and CDR2 is YSLEER in the germline V gene.

The V and J genes are TRBV7-2 and TRBJ1-2; D uncertain. V lost 2 bases and J 2 bases, leaving 12 bases between the germline ends. The CDR3 sequence is 15 residues long. Germline lookup yields CDR1 SGHTA and CDR2 FQGNSA. Here the CDR3 reads CASSLSAGTNYGYTF. DNA for the CDR3: TGTGCCAGCAGCTTATCGGCAGGAACAAACTATGGCTACACCTTC.

The V gene is TRBV4-1, the J gene TRBJ2-5, with 10 bases aligning to TRBD2. Germline V CDR1 and CDR2: MGHRA, YSYEKL. The CDR3 is 17 amino acids. With V trimmed by 2 bases and J by 4 bases, 10 bases remained unmatched. The CDR3 reads CASSQLGLAVGRETQYF. The DNA for the CDR3 is TGCGCCAGCAGCCAACTCGGACTAGCGGTGGGGAGAGAGACCCAGTACTTC.

V usage is TRBV6-4 and J usage is TRBJ2-2; 12 bases agree with TRBD1. The CDR3 runs 15 residues. Germline CDR1 reads MRHNA; CDR2 reads SNTAGT. V lost 6 bases, J lost 6 bases, and 5 bases stayed unmatched. CDR3 sequence (DNA): TGTGCCAGCAGAAGCCGGGACAGGGGGCCCGGGGAGCTGTTTTTT. This codes for CASRSRDRGPGELFF.

This sequence joins TRBV18 and TRBJ1-2; 11 positions agree with TRBD1. Germline values: CDR1 KGHSH, CDR2 LQKENI. V shed 3 bases, J shed 8 bases, and the junction held 11 bases outside the gene matches. The CDR3 covers 16 residues. CDR3 DNA sequence: TGTGCCAGCTCACCGTTGGCCGGGACAGGGGGAGGAGGCTACACCTTC. As protein: CASSPLAGTGGGGYTF.

This chain links TRBV14 with TRBJ2-5, with unresolved D. This CDR3 is 17 amino acids long. CDR1 and CDR2 from the germline V gene are SGHDN and FVKESK. V was cut by 0 bases and J by 2 bases, with 16 bases left in between. The CDR3 DNA is TGTGCCAGCAGCCAAGATAAGAGGTTGATTAGTCAAGAGACCCAGTACTTC. This gives the protein CASSQDKRLISQETQYF.

The rearrangement links TRBV19 to TRBJ1-3, with D perhaps matching TRBD1 (5 bases). V shed 8 bases and J shed 0 bases, with 11 bases lying between them. CDR1 is LNHDA, CDR2 SQIVND, per germline (reference sequence). This CDR3 contains 14 residues. The CDR3 DNA follows: TGTGCCAGTGGCCGGGGGGGCTCTGGAAACACCATATATTTT. Its translation is CASGRGGSGNTIYF.

The chain recombines TRBV7-9 with TRBJ2-7, with D perhaps matching TRBD2 (6 bases). V shed 5 bases and J shed 7 bases, with 15 bases lying between them. The length of the CDR3 is 13 residues. CDR1 and CDR2 (germline): SEHNR, FQNEAQ (reference sequence). The CDR3 nucleotides are TGTGCCAGCAGCCCAGACTGGGGGGAGGAGCAGTACTTC. Its translation: CASSPDWGEEQYF.

This sequence joins TRBV6-5 and TRBJ2-7; 7 nucleotides agree with TRBD1. This CDR3 has 13 amino acids. Germline V gives CDR1 MNHEY, CDR2 SVGAGI. V was clipped by 2 bases and J by 13 bases; unmatched bases: 11. CDR3 sequence: CASSYGQVLPLYF. CDR3 bases: TGTGCCAGCAGTTACGGACAGGTCCTACCGCTATACTTC.

The chain has TRBV5-1 and TRBJ2-1; 10 nucleotides line up with TRBD2. The CDR3 has 16 residues. Germline assignment: CDR1 SGHRS and CDR2 YFSETQ. V shed 4 bases, J shed 9 bases, and the junction held 13 bases outside the gene matches. CDR3 loop: CASSAERGGLNSEQFF. The CDR3 DNA reads as TGCGCCAGCAGCGCTGAGCGGGGGGGCCTTAATAGTGAGCAGTTCTTC.

The J gene is TRBJ2-1, the V gene TRBV15; possibly TRBD2 for D (6 bases). This CDR3 has 16 residues. Germline CDR1 reads LNHNV; CDR2 reads YYDKDF (reference sequence). Trimming shortened V by 1 base and J by 3 bases, and 13 bases separated the two germline ends. The CDR3, as DNA: TGTGCCACCAGCAGAGCCCCGGGGGTGGACTACAATGAGCAGTTCTTC. Translating it yields CATSRAPGVDYNEQFF.

The genes are TRBV6-6 and TRBJ2-7; 7 nucleotides match TRBD2. This CDR3 has 15 amino acids. Germline trimming cut 4 bases from V and 2 bases from J; bases unmatched to any gene: 8. Germline-derived CDR1 and CDR2 are MNHNY and SVGAGI (reference sequence). The CDR3 bases are TGTGCCAGCAGTTTCCGGGACGGGGGGACCTACGAGCAGTACTTC. Translated: CASSFRDGGTYEQYF.

The V call is TRBV19, the J call TRBJ1-5; 8 nucleotides align to TRBD1. Trimming cost V 6 bases and J 0 bases; bases outside gene matches: 4. Germline CDR1 LNHDA, CDR2 SQIVND (reference sequence). The CDR3 has 15 amino acids. CDR3 region: CASRPQGASNQPQHF. The CDR3 DNA follows: TGTGCCAGTAGACCTCAGGGGGCTAGCAATCAGCCCCAGCATTTT.

The chain carries TRBV11-2 and TRBJ1-3, with D maybe TRBD1 (5 bases). Germline lookup yields CDR1 SGHAT and CDR2 FQNNGV. CDR3 size: 13 residues. V gave up 6 bases and J gave up 0 bases, with 6 bases separating them. CDR3 bases: TGTGCCAGCAGACAGGTCTCTGGAAACACCATATATTTT. It yields the protein CASRQVSGNTIYF.

The chain carries TRBV15 and TRBJ2-7, with 9 bases lining up with TRBD1. Germline values: CDR1 LNHNV, CDR2 YYDKDF (reference sequence). V dropped 3 bases and J dropped 1; count of bases not matched to a gene: 13. This CDR3 comprises 18 residues. This CDR3 reads CATSSFPLDRGISYEQYF. The CDR3 region has the DNA TGTGCCACCAGCAGCTTCCCCCTTGACAGGGGGATTTCCTACGAGCAGTACTTC.

The chain recombines TRBV7-3 with TRBJ2-5; D gene uncertain. V dropped 2 bases and J dropped 3 bases, with 7 bases sitting between them. This CDR3 spans 13 amino acids. Germline V gene sequence: CDR1 SGHTA, CDR2 FQGTGA. CDR3 loop: CASSLGPKETQYF. The DNA for the CDR3 is TGTGCCAGCAGCTTAGGCCCAAAAGAGACCCAGTACTTC.

V is TRBV5-1 and J is TRBJ2-1, with D possibly matching TRBD1 (5 bases). The germline V gene encodes CDR1 SGHRS and CDR2 YFSETQ. Trimming cost V 0 bases and J 6 bases, with 10 bases left between them. This CDR3 has 14 amino acids. CDR3 sequence: CASSLAGQPNEQFF. CDR3 sequence (DNA): TGCGCCAGCAGCTTGGCTGGACAACCCAATGAGCAGTTCTTC.

The chain recombines TRBV7-9 with TRBJ2-1; 8 bases fit TRBD1. The V and J ends lost 7 bases and 7 bases, in that order; junction bases with no gene match: 12. CDR3 length equals 15 residues. The germline V gene has CDR1 SEHNR and CDR2 FQNEAQ (reference sequence). The CDR3 sequence: CASTGVGRGLNEQFF. CDR3 coding DNA: TGTGCCAGCACCGGGGTGGGCAGGGGGCTGAATGAGCAGTTCTTC.

The chain has TRBV29-1 and TRBJ1-2, with 10 bases aligning to TRBD1. Trimming removed 8 bases from V and 2 bases from J; junction bases left unmatched: 5. The germline gives CDR1 SQVTM, CDR2 ANQGSEA. CDR3 length equals 13 residues. In DNA form, the CDR3 reads TGCAGCACAGGACAGGGGGTAAACTATGGCTACACCTTC. It translates to CSTGQGVNYGYTF.

The chain links TRBV7-2 to TRBJ2-7, with 12 bases matching TRBD1. Germline V gene lookup returns CDR1 SGHTA and CDR2 FQGNSA. This CDR3 region has 17 residues. V gave up 1 base and J gave up 3 bases; unmatched junction bases: 7. This chain's CDR3 is CASSLVRGTGGLYEQYF. The DNA for the CDR3 is TGTGCCAGCAGCTTAGTAAGGGGGACAGGGGGCCTCTACGAGCAGTACTTC.

The rearrangement links TRBV5-1 to TRBJ1-5, with 9 nucleotides matching TRBD1. CDR3 length: 17 amino acids. Per germline, CDR1 SGHRS and CDR2 YFSETQ. V lost 0 bases and J lost 7; bases outside the gene matches: 11. The CDR3 protein is CASSLGSGQGLGQPQHF. The CDR3 DNA follows: TGCGCCAGCAGCTTGGGATCGGGACAGGGACTGGGACAGCCCCAGCATTTT.

There are a few counts of this clone. The J gene is TRBJ1-1, the V gene TRBV13, with D perhaps TRBD1 (5 bases). Trimming took off 2 bases at V and 4 bases at J, with 11 bases between the two ends. The CDR3 has 14 amino acids. The V gene's germline CDR1 is PRHDT and CDR2 FYEKMQ (reference sequence). CDR3: CASSLTQGITEAFF. The CDR3, as DNA: TGTGCCAGCAGCTTAACCCAGGGCATCACTGAAGCTTTCTTT.